This TCR beta chain emerged from a study of shared T cell receptors in the human thymus. This CDR3 comprises 17 residues. Germline V gives CDR1 SGHDT, CDR2 YYEEEE. V was pared by 0 bases and J by 3 bases, with 19 bases between. The method was immunoSEQ multiplex PCR; TCRdb's version includes in-frame clones alone and lacks a portion of them. The sample yields about 380,000 clones, approximately 95% seen once. The sample comprised thymocytes. This clonotype was obtained from a human donor. The V and J genes are TRBV5-6 and TRBJ2-7; possibly TRBD2 for D (5 bases). Written as DNA, the CDR3 is TGTGCCAGCAGCTTGGTTCGAGGGCAGAACCTATACTACGAGCAGTACTTC. This encodes CASSLVRGQNLYYEQYF.